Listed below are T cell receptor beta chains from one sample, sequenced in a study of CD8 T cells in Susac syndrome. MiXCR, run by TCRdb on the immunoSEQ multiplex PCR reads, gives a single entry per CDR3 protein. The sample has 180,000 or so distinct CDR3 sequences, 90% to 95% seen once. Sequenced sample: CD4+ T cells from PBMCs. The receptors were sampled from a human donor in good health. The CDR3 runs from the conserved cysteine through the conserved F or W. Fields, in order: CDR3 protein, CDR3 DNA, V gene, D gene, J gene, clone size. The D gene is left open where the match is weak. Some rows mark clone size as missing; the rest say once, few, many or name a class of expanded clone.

CDR3: CASSGGWAGELFF
DNA: TGTGCCAGCAGCGGCGGATGGGCCGGGGAGCTGTTTTTT
V: TRBV9
D: -
J: TRBJ2-2
size: -

CDR3: CASRGTGHNSPLHF
DNA: TGTGCCAGCAGAGGGACAGGCCATAATTCACCCCTCCACTTT
V: TRBV28
D: TRBD1
J: TRBJ1-6
size: -

CDR3: CSARGTGGSSPLHF
DNA: TGCAGTGCTAGGGGGACAGGGGGAAGCTCACCCCTCCACTTT
V: TRBV20-1
D: TRBD1
J: TRBJ1-6
size: -

CDR3: CASSPQEGEYCGYEQYF
DNA: TGTGCCAGCAGCCCCCAAGAAGGGGAATACTGTGGCTACGAGCAGTACTTC
V: TRBV21-1
D: -
J: TRBJ2-7
size: -

CDR3: CSVERNAMNTEAFF
DNA: TGCAGCGTTGAGAGGAACGCGATGAACACTGAAGCTTTCTTT
V: TRBV29-1
D: -
J: TRBJ1-1
size: -

CDR3: CASRNMGAFF
DNA: TGCGCCAGCCGGAATATGGGGGCTTTCTTT
V: TRBV23-1
D: -
J: TRBJ1-1
size: -

CDR3: CASSRDIGAGYEQYF
DNA: TGTGCCAGCAGTCGGGACATTGGCGCGGGGTACGAGCAGTACTTC
V: TRBV28
D: -
J: TRBJ2-7
size: -

CDR3: CASSLPGGYGYTF
DNA: TGTGCCAGCAGTTTACCAGGGGGGTATGGCTACACCTTC
V: TRBV28
D: TRBD1
J: TRBJ1-2
size: -

CDR3: CSVGTGLTDTQYF
DNA: TGCAGCGTTGGTACAGGACTCACAGATACGCAGTATTTT
V: TRBV29-1
D: -
J: TRBJ2-3
size: -

CDR3: CATFGSYEQYF
DNA: TGTGCCACCTTCGGGTCCTACGAGCAGTACTTC
V: TRBV6-2/TRBV6-3
D: -
J: TRBJ2-7
size: once

CDR3: CSAAPGHLYNSPLHF
DNA: TGCAGTGCCGCACCGGGACACCTCTATAATTCACCCCTCCACTTT
V: TRBV20-1
D: -
J: TRBJ1-6
size: -

CDR3: CASGDRELVEKLFF
DNA: TGTGCCAGCGGAGACAGGGAGTTGGTTGAAAAACTGTTTTTT
V: TRBV6-5
D: TRBD1
J: TRBJ1-4
size: -

CDR3: CSGSTGATDTQYF
DNA: TGCAGCGGATCCACAGGGGCCACAGATACGCAGTATTTT
V: TRBV29-1
D: TRBD1
J: TRBJ2-3
size: -

CDR3: CASSLGGARTEAFF
DNA: TGTGCCAGCAGCTTAGGTGGGGCGAGGACTGAAGCTTTCTTT
V: TRBV7-9
D: -
J: TRBJ1-1
size: -

CDR3: CASSQAGGGGGQPQHF
DNA: TGTGCCAGCAGCCAAGCGGGGGGAGGTGGAGGCCAGCCCCAGCATTTT
V: TRBV4-2
D: -
J: TRBJ1-5
size: -

CDR3: CASSLGSGLRTDTQYF
DNA: TGTGCCAGCAGCCTTGGATCAGGACTTCGCACAGATACGCAGTATTTT
V: TRBV5-4
D: -
J: TRBJ2-3
size: -

CDR3: CASSSMTANYGYTF
DNA: TGTGCCAGCAGCTCCATGACAGCTAACTATGGCTACACCTTC
V: TRBV7-2
D: -
J: TRBJ1-2
size: -

CDR3: CASSQWGSSYEQYF
DNA: TGTGCCAGCAGTCAATGGGGGAGCTCCTACGAGCAGTACTTC
V: TRBV25-1
D: -
J: TRBJ2-7
size: -

CDR3: CASRQGDEKLFF
DNA: TGTGCCTCCCGGCAGGGAGACGAAAAACTGTTTTTT
V: TRBV30
D: -
J: TRBJ1-4
size: once

CDR3: CASSSGGGTEAFF
DNA: TGTGCCAGCAGCTCGGGGGGTGGCACTGAAGCTTTCTTT
V: TRBV7-9
D: -
J: TRBJ1-1
size: few

CDR3: CASSRGLAGDTQYF
DNA: TGCGCCAGCAGCCGCGGACTAGCGGGGGATACGCAGTATTTT
V: TRBV5-1
D: TRBD2
J: TRBJ2-3
size: few

CDR3: CSVGGGSNQPQHF
DNA: TGCAGCGTTGGGGGGGGGAGCAATCAGCCCCAGCATTTT
V: TRBV29-1
D: -
J: TRBJ1-5
size: -

CDR3: CSAQTGRENGYTF
DNA: TGCAGTGCTCAGACAGGGAGGGAAAATGGCTACACCTTC
V: TRBV20-1
D: TRBD1
J: TRBJ1-2
size: -

CDR3: CSARAGSGDYEQYF
DNA: TGCAGTGCTAGAGCAGGGAGCGGGGACTACGAGCAGTACTTC
V: TRBV20-1
D: TRBD2
J: TRBJ2-7
size: once

CDR3: CSGVRGMNTEAFF
DNA: TGCAGCGGGGTACGGGGCATGAACACTGAAGCTTTCTTT
V: TRBV29-1
D: -
J: TRBJ1-1
size: -

CDR3: CASSVGMGVNNEQFF
DNA: TGTGCCAGCAGCGTCGGGATGGGGGTTAACAATGAGCAGTTCTTC
V: TRBV9
D: -
J: TRBJ2-1
size: -

CDR3: CASSPTGYEQYF
DNA: TGTGCCAGCTCACCCACAGGTTACGAGCAGTACTTC
V: TRBV18
D: -
J: TRBJ2-7
size: -

CDR3: CSAEGLAGTDTQYF
DNA: TGCAGTGCTGAAGGACTAGCGGGCACAGATACGCAGTATTTT
V: TRBV20-1
D: TRBD2
J: TRBJ2-3
size: -

CDR3: CASSRDSSEQFF
DNA: TGTGCCAGCAGCAGAGACAGTTCCGAGCAGTTCTTC
V: TRBV7-9
D: -
J: TRBJ2-1
size: -

CDR3: CASSQGAGGGNEQFF
DNA: TGTGCCAGCAGCCAGGGAGCGGGGGGGGGCAATGAGCAGTTCTTC
V: TRBV4-2
D: TRBD2
J: TRBJ2-1
size: once

CDR3: CASSDGTSGGNEQFF
DNA: TGTGCCAGCAGCGATGGGACTAGCGGTGGTAATGAGCAGTTCTTC
V: TRBV6-2/TRBV6-3
D: TRBD2
J: TRBJ2-1
size: -

CDR3: CASSRTGTKETQYF
DNA: TGTGCCAGTAGTAGAACCGGGACAAAAGAGACCCAGTACTTC
V: TRBV19
D: -
J: TRBJ2-5
size: -

CDR3: CASSKDRLYNSPLHF
DNA: TGTGCCAGCAGTAAGGACAGACTTTATAATTCACCCCTCCACTTT
V: TRBV6-2/TRBV6-3
D: -
J: TRBJ1-6
size: -

CDR3: CATSGGLSNYGYTF
DNA: TGTGCCACCAGCGGGGGACTAAGTAACTATGGCTACACCTTC
V: TRBV15
D: -
J: TRBJ1-2
size: -

CDR3: CASSLEGEAYEQYF
DNA: TGTGCCAGCAGTTTAGAGGGGGAAGCCTACGAGCAGTACTTC
V: TRBV27
D: -
J: TRBJ2-7
size: -

CDR3: CSARDRVSNQPQHF
DNA: TGCAGTGCTAGAGACAGGGTCAGCAATCAGCCCCAGCATTTT
V: TRBV20-1
D: -
J: TRBJ1-5
size: few

CDR3: CASSSRGLHSTDTQYF
DNA: TGTGCCAGCAGCTCCAGAGGGTTACATAGCACAGATACGCAGTATTTT
V: TRBV7-2
D: -
J: TRBJ2-3
size: -

CDR3: CSARTVSYEQYF
DNA: TGCAGTGCTAGGACAGTTTCCTACGAGCAGTACTTC
V: TRBV20-1
D: -
J: TRBJ2-7
size: few